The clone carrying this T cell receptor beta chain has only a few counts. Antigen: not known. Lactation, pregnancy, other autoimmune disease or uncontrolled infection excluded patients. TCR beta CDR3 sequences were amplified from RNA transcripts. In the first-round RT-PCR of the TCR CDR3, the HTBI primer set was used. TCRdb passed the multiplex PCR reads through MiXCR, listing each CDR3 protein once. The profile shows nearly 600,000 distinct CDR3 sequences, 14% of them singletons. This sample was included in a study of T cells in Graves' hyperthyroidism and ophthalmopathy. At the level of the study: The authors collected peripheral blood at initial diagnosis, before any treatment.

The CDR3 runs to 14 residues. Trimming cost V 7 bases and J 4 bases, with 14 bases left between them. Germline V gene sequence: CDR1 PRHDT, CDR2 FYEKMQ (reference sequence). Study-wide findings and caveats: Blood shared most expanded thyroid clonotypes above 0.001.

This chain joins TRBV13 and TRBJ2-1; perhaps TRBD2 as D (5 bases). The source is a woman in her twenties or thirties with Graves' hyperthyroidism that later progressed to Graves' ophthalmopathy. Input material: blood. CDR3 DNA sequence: TGTGCCAGCACCCGAAGCGGTGGGTACAATGAGCAGTTCTTC. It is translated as CASTRSGGYNEQFF. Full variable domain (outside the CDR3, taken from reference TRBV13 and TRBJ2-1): AAGVIQSPRHLIKEKRETATLKCYPIPRHDTVYWYQQGPGQDPQFLISFYEKMQSDKGSIPDRFSAQQFSDYHSELNMSSLELGDSALYFCASTRSGGYNEQFFGPGTRLTVL.